The entry that follows covers one T cell receptor (beta chain) sequence. This sample was included in a study of blood T cell repertoires in COVID-19. Study summary: T cells, B-cell-depleted T cells, or PBMCs provided the cDNA or gDNA that served as material.

CDR3 length equals 15 residues. J was trimmed by 4 bases and V by 3 bases; bases with no gene match: 8. The germline V gene has CDR1 GTSNPN and CDR2 SVGIG (reference sequence). Original data processing: It was from reference gene primer amplification that nucleated cell counts were estimated. TCRdb keeps only in-frame clones here, not all; method: immunoSEQ multiplex PCR. V, J and clone size were drawn from that table, and D and trimming were deduced from the DNA. The sample has under 150,000 clones, 88% seen once; the top ten hold approximately 1.2%. Clinical histories supplied by participants themselves formed the basis of cohort assignment.

This TCR was recovered from a woman under 40 with acute COVID-19. This chain connects TRBV30 to TRBJ1-3; 8 positions agree with TRBD1. The sample consisted of PBMCs or T cells enriched from blood (not recorded which). CDR3 nucleotides: TGTGCCTGGAGAAATACAGGGGGATCGGGAAACACCATATATTTT. The encoded protein is CAWRNTGGSGNTIYF.